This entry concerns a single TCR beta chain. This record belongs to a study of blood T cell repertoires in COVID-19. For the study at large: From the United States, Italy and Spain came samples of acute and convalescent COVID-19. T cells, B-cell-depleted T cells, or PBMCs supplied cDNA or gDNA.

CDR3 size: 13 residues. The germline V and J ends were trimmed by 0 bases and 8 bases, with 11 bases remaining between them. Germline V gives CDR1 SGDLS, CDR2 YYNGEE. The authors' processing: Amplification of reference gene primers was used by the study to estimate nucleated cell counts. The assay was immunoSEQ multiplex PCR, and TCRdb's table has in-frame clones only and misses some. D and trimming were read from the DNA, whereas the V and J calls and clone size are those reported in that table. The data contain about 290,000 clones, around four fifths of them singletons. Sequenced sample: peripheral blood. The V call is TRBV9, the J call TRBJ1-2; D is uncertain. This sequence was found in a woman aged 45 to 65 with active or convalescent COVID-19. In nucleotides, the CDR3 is TGTGCCAGCAGCGTAGCGATCGGGGAAGGCTACACCTTC. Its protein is CASSVAIGEGYTF.